This T cell receptor beta chain emerged from a study of T-cell reconstitution after alpha-beta-depleted transplantation in children. Study outcomes and limitations: Approximately two months post-transplant, alpha-beta T cells reportedly originated from several hundred expanded graft clones. Diversity and T-cell counts at one year after transplant derived mostly from new T cells.

The CDR3 contains 17 residues. The germline V gene has CDR1 ENHRY and CDR2 SYGVKD. V was pared by 3 bases and J by 1 base, with 18 bases between. The sample holds a few counts of this clonotype. Its antigen remains unknown. The TCRbeta library was prepared with unique molecular identifiers. MiXCR was run by TCRdb on the PCR reads, yielding one entry per CDR3 protein. The sample includes about 980,000 distinct CDR3 sequences, around 30% of them seen just once. This chain connects TRBV10-3 to TRBJ1-2; no reliable D call. Sequencing used PBMCs, mostly from graft donor cells, obtained 360 days after TCRalphabeta/CD19-depleted stem cell transplant. The TCR sequence derives from a boy younger than two who had a stem cell transplant for SCID, so the T cells may come from the graft donor. The CDR3 region has the DNA TGTGCCATCAGTGAAGTGTTGGGGATGGTAAATAACTATGGCTACACCTTC. Protein product: CAISEVLGMVNNYGYTF.